This record concerns one T cell receptor (beta chain) sequence. The data were obtained in a study of blood T cell repertoires in COVID-19. Study-level background: Both acute and convalescent COVID-19 samples were obtained from the United States, Italy and Spain. The cDNA or gDNA used as material had been derived from T cells, B-cell-depleted T cells, or PBMCs.

The germline V gene encodes CDR1 MNHNY and CDR2 SVGAGI (reference sequence). V lost 2 bases to trimming and J lost 5 bases, with 16 bases between them. This CDR3 has 15 amino acids. In the authors' workflow: How many nucleated cells were present was estimated from reference gene primer amplification. Here immunoSEQ multiplex PCR was the method, and the copy in TCRdb shows in-frame clones only, minus some. From that table come the V and J calls and clone size; the DNA was used to work out D and trimming. The sample yields some 150,000 clones, about 86% seen once. The specimen was peripheral blood. The rearrangement uses TRBV6-6 and TRBJ2-7, with a tentative D call TRBD2 (7 bases). This sequence originates from a woman aged 45-65 years with active or convalescent COVID-19. The CDR3 loop reads CASSYVDGGRNEQYF. DNA of the CDR3: TGTGCCAGCAGTTACGTTGACGGGGGGCGGAACGAGCAGTACTTC.